This T cell receptor (beta chain) was identified during a study of T-cell reconstitution after alpha-beta-depleted transplantation in children. Study-level results: Newly made T cells mostly supplied T-cell counts and diversity one year after transplant. In patients about two months after transplant, alpha-beta T cells reportedly arose from several hundred expanded graft clones. Some patients' high day-60 TCRbeta diversity was attributed to recipient cells surviving conditioning.

V dropped 2 bases and J dropped 0 bases, with 10 bases sitting between them. The CDR3 is 14 amino acids. Germline V CDR1 and CDR2: DFQATT, SNEGSKA (reference sequence). The authors prepared the TCRbeta library with unique molecular identifiers. One entry per CDR3 protein results from TCRdb running MiXCR on the PCR reads. The data contain around 250,000 distinct CDR3 sequences, roughly 24% of them singletons. This clonotype was seen only a few times. Antigen: not known. The chain carries TRBV20-1 and TRBJ1-1; D possibly corresponds to TRBD1 (6 bases). The TCR comes from a girl aged 2 to 9 with Fanconi anemia, due to receive a stem cell transplant. Sequenced here: PBMCs, sampled before TCRalphabeta/CD19-depleted stem cell transplant. CDR3 protein: CSARQGIMNTEAFF. The DNA for the CDR3 is TGCAGTGCTAGACAGGGGATAATGAACACTGAAGCTTTCTTT.